This T cell receptor beta chain was recorded in a study of siplizumab effects on memory and regulatory T cells. Sequenced by immunoSEQ multiplex PCR; TCRdb stores in-frame clones only, minus some. Here the sample spans about 40,000 clones, roughly nine tenths being singletons. Only one count was recorded for this clone. Its target is unknown. The CDR3 spans 17 residues. Germline V gene data show CDR1 as MGHRA and CDR2 as YSYEKL. Unmatched junction bases numbered 10, after V lost 2 bases and J lost 4 bases. Study observations and caveats: A naive or memory phenotype could not be assigned to roughly 80-97% of the proliferating CD4+ or CD8+ clones. Naive T cell populations appeared to exhibit greater diversity than memory cells and appeared to be major alloresponse contributors.

The origin of this receptor is a human donor in good health. Sequencing was carried out using naive CD4+ T cells sorted from blood. The J gene is TRBJ2-1, the V gene TRBV4-1, with 8 bases lining up with TRBD2. CDR3 sequence: CASSQFTSGPNYNEQFF. CDR3 in DNA: TGCGCCAGCAGCCAATTCACTAGCGGTCCAAATTACAATGAGCAGTTCTTC.